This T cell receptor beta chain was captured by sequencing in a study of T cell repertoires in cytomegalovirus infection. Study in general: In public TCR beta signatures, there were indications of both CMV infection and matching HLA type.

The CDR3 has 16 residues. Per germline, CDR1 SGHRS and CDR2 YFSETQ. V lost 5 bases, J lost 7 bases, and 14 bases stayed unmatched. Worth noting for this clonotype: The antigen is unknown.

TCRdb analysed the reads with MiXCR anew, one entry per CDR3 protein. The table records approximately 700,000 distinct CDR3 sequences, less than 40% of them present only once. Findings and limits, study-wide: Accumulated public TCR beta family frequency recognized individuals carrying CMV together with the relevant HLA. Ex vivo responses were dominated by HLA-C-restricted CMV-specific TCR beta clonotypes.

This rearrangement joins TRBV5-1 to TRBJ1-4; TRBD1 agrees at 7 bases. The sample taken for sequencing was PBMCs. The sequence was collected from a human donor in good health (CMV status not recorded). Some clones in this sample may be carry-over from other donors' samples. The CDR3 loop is CASSKEGARVGEKLFF. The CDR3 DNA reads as TGCGCCAGCAGTAAAGAGGGGGCGCGGGTTGGTGAAAAACTGTTTTTT. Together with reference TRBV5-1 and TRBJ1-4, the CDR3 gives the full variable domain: KAGVTQTPRYLIKTRGQQVTLSCSPISGHRSVSWYQQTPGQGLQFLFEYFSETQRNKGNFPGRFSGRQFSNSRSEMNVSTLELGDSALYLCASSKEGARVGEKLFFGSGTQLSVL.